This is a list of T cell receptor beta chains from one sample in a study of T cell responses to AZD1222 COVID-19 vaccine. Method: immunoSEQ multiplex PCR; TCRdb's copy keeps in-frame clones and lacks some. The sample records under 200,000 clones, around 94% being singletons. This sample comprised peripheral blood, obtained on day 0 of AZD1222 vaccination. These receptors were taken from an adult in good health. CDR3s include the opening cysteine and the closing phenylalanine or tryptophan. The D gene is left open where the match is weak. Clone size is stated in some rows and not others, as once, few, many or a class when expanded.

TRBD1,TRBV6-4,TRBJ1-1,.,CASSEDRGGEAFF,TGTGCCAGCAGTGAAGACAGGGGTGGTGAAGCTTTCTTT
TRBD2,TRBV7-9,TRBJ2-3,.,CASSLTSGRNPSQYF,TGTGCCAGCAGCTTGACTAGCGGGAGAAACCCATCGCAGTATTTT
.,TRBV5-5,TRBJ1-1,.,CASVPGHGGRTQAFF,TGTGCCAGCGTCCCGGGCCACGGGGGCCGCACTCAAGCTTTCTTT
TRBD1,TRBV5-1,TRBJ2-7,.,CASSPDGDRTYEQYF,TGCGCCAGCAGCCCCGACGGGGACAGGACTTACGAGCAGTACTTC
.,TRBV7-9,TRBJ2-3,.,CASSFRKDTDTQYF,TGTGCCAGCAGCTTCAGAAAGGACACAGATACGCAGTATTTT
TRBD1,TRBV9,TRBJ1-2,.,CASTAGTGANYGYTF,TGTGCCAGCACCGCCGGGACAGGGGCAAACTATGGCTACACCTTC
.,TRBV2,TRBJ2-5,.,CASSEQGQQGTQYF,TGTGCCAGCAGTGAACAGGGCCAACAAGGGACCCAGTACTTC
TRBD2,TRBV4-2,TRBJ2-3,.,CASSQGSGMGDTQYF,TGTGCCAGCAGCCAAGGGAGCGGGATGGGGGATACGCAGTATTTT
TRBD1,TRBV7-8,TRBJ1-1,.,CASSALTGTANTEAFF,TGTGCCAGCAGCGCTCTTACCGGGACAGCGAACACTGAAGCTTTCTTT
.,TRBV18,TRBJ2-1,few,CASSPGGTVSEQFF,TGTGCCAGCTCACCAGGAGGGACTGTAAGTGAGCAGTTCTTC
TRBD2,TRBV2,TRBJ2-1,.,CASSGTSGSPNEQFF,TGTGCCAGCAGTGGGACTAGCGGGAGCCCCAATGAGCAGTTCTTC
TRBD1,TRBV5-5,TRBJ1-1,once,CASSYRQGAAEAFF,TGTGCCAGCAGCTATCGCCAGGGGGCCGCTGAAGCTTTCTTT
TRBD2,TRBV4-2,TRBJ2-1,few,CASSQEGEGSYNEQFF,TGTGCCAGCAGCCAAGAGGGGGAGGGCTCCTACAATGAGCAGTTCTTC
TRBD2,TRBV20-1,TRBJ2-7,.,CSASKLAGVVGPYEQYF,TGCAGTGCTAGTAAACTAGCGGGAGTAGTGGGACCCTACGAGCAGTACTTC
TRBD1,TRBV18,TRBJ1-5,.,CASSPGSGGDQPQHF,TGTGCCAGCTCACCAGGGTCAGGGGGGGATCAGCCCCAGCATTTT
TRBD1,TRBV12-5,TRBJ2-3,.,CASGLGQGSDTQYF,TGTGCTAGTGGTTTGGGACAGGGATCAGATACGCAGTATTTT
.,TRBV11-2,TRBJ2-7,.,CASSLGVGGGIGQYF,TGTGCCAGCAGCTTAGGAGTGGGAGGAGGGATCGGGCAGTACTTC
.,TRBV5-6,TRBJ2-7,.,CASSFWEYEQYF,TGTGCCAGCAGCTTTTGGGAGTACGAGCAGTACTTC
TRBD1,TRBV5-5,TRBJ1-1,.,CASSLAPGGVKTEAFF,TGTGCCAGCAGCTTGGCCCCAGGGGGCGTAAAAACTGAAGCTTTCTTT
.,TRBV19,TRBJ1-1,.,CASSQKGNTEAFF,TGTGCCAGTAGTCAGAAGGGGAACACTGAAGCTTTCTTT
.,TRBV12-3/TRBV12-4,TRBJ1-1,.,CASCGGTEAFF,TGTGCCAGCTGCGGGGGGACTGAAGCTTTCTTT
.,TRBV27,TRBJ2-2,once,CASSFELSTGELFF,TGTGCCAGCAGTTTCGAGCTATCCACCGGGGAGCTGTTTTTT
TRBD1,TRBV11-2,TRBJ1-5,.,CASSLGTGGNQPQHF,TGTGCCAGCAGCTTAGGGACAGGGGGCAATCAGCCCCAGCATTTT
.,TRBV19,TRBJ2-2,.,CASKGLSGDTGELFF,TGTGCCAGTAAGGGTCTTAGCGGAGACACCGGGGAGCTGTTTTTT
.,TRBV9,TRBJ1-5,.,CASSVGGGQQPQHF,TGTGCCAGCAGCGTAGGGGGAGGGCAGCAGCCCCAGCATTTT
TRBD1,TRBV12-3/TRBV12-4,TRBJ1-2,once,CASSWGQGVGYTF,TGTGCCAGCAGTTGGGGACAGGGTGTCGGATACACCTTC
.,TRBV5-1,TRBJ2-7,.,CASSRLEGRIISYEQYF,TGCGCCAGCAGCCGCCTCGAAGGGCGGATTATTTCCTACGAGCAGTACTTC
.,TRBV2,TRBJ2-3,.,CANTRSVIPRTDTQYF,TGTGCCAACACTCGGTCGGTGATCCCCAGGACAGATACGCAGTATTTT
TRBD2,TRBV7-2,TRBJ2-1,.,CASSSAGLAGFDEQFF,TGTGCCAGCTCTTCGGCGGGACTAGCGGGATTTGATGAGCAGTTCTTC
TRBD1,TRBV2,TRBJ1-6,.,CASSVGGGAYNSPLHF,TGTGCCAGCAGTGTGGGAGGGGGCGCGTATAATTCACCCCTCCACTTT
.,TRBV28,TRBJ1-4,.,CASSFPPEKLFF,TGTGCCAGCAGTTTCCCCCCCGAAAAACTGTTTTTT
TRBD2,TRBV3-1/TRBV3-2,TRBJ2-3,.,CASSQDVPGGGDTQYF,TGTGCCAGCAGCCAAGATGTTCCGGGAGGAGGAGATACGCAGTATTTT
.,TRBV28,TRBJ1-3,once,CASSTSSTIYF,TGTGCCAGCAGCACCTCTTCCACCATATATTTT
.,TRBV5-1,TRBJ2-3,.,CASSLAETDTQYF,TGCGCCAGCAGCTTGGCAGAAACAGATACGCAGTATTTT
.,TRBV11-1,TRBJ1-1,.,CASSLYEALNTEAFF,TGTGCCAGCAGCTTATACGAGGCTCTGAACACTGAAGCTTTCTTT
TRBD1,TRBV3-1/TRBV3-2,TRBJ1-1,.,CASSGGQYTEAFF,TGTGCCAGCAGTGGGGGACAGTACACTGAAGCTTTCTTT
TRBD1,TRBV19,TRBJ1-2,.,CASSFGTGPGYTF,TGTGCCAGTAGTTTCGGGACAGGGCCCGGCTACACCTTC
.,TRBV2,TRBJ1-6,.,CASSATAGGDNSPLHF,TGTGCCAGCAGCGCGACAGCGGGAGGGGATAATTCACCCCTCCACTTT
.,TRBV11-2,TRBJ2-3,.,CASSPIVDTQYF,TGTGCCAGCAGCCCCATCGTAGATACGCAGTATTTT
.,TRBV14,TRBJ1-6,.,CASSPTGGSPLHF,TGTGCCAGCAGCCCTACAGGAGGATCACCCCTCCACTTT
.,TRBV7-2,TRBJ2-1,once,CASSLVGRGYNEQFF,TGTGCCAGCAGCTTAGTTGGTAGGGGTTACAATGAGCAGTTCTTC
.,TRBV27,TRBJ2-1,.,CASRVLADPYNEQFF,TGTGCCAGCAGAGTGCTAGCCGACCCCTACAATGAGCAGTTCTTC
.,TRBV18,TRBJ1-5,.,CASSLGQLGQPQHF,TGTGCCAGCTCACTCGGACAGCTCGGTCAGCCCCAGCATTTT
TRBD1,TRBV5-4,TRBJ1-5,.,CATGDRDNQPQHF,TGTGCCACTGGGGACAGGGACAATCAGCCCCAGCATTTT
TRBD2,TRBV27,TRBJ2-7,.,CASSNPAGGHYEQYF,TGTGCCAGCAGCAACCCAGCGGGAGGCCACTACGAGCAGTACTTC
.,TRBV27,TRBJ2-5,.,CASSSLRGQGLQETQYF,TGTGCCAGCAGTTCCCTTCGGGGTCAGGGCCTACAAGAGACCCAGTACTTC
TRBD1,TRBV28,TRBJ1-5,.,CASRLFGTDSNQPQHF,TGTGCCAGCAGGCTGTTTGGGACAGATAGCAATCAGCCCCAGCATTTT
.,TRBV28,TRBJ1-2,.,CASISAQRTGYTF,TGTGCCAGCATTAGCGCTCAGAGGACGGGCTACACCTTC
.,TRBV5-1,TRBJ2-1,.,CASSFRTVHNEQFF,TGCGCCAGCAGCTTTCGGACAGTCCACAATGAGCAGTTCTTC
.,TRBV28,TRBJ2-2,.,CASSFPGELFF,TGTGCCAGCAGTTTTCCCGGGGAGCTGTTTTTT
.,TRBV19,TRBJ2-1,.,CATSDSVSPNEQFF,TGTGCCACCTCGGACAGCGTATCCCCTAATGAGCAGTTCTTC
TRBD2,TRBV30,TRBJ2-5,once,CALFPPREGETQYF,TGTGCCCTTTTCCCACCCAGGGAGGGAGAGACCCAGTACTTC
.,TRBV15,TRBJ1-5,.,CATSRTRTHQPQHF,TGTGCCACCAGCAGAACGCGGACACATCAGCCCCAGCATTTT
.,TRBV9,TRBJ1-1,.,CASSVATGTEAFF,TGTGCCAGCAGCGTAGCTACGGGGACTGAAGCTTTCTTT
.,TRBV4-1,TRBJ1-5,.,CASSEVRKSNQPQHF,TGCGCCAGCAGCGAGGTCCGGAAGAGCAATCAGCCCCAGCATTTT
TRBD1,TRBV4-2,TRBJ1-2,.,CASSPEGAYKGYTF,TGTGCCAGCAGCCCCGAGGGGGCGTATAAGGGCTACACCTTC
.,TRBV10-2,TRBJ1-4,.,CASSGGAGEPNEKLFF,TGCGCCAGCAGTGGGGGGGCAGGAGAACCCAATGAAAAACTGTTTTTT
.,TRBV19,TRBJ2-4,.,CATNARSLAHIQYF,TGTGCCACTAATGCCAGGAGCCTCGCCCACATTCAGTACTTC
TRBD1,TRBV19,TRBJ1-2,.,CASSMDSTGGKGYTF,TGTGCCAGTAGTATGGACTCGACAGGGGGAAAAGGCTACACCTTC